These T cell receptor beta chains were read from a single sample in a study of blood T cell repertoires in COVID-19. The table came from immunoSEQ multiplex PCR; TCRdb's copy has only in-frame clones and leaves some out. Seen here are about 190,000 clones, 65% to 85% observed once, and the top ten hold more than 4.5%. The sequenced sample was peripheral blood. These receptors were collected from a woman between 25 and 40 years old with acute or convalescent COVID-19. Each CDR3 is given with its conserved first and last residue. The order of the fields is clone size, D gene, J gene, V gene, CDR3 protein, CDR3 DNA. The D gene is left open where the match is weak. Clone size is given for some rows only: seen once, a few or many times, or a class if the clone is expanded.

NA	NA	TRBJ1-6	TRBV12-3/TRBV12-4	CASSPAGPSPLHF	TGTGCCAGCAGCCCAGCAGGGCCATCACCCCTCCACTTT
NA	TRBD2	TRBJ2-1	TRBV28	CASSLWVAGGHNEQFF	TGTGCCAGCAGTTTATGGGTAGCGGGGGGGCACAATGAGCAGTTCTTC
NA	NA	TRBJ1-5	TRBV2	CASRGDSNQPQHF	TGTGCCAGCAGGGGAGATAGCAATCAGCCCCAGCATTTT
NA	NA	TRBJ2-2	TRBV5-1	CASSTGATAGTGELFF	TGCGCCAGCAGCACGGGAGCAACAGCCGGCACCGGGGAGCTGTTTTTT
NA	NA	TRBJ1-1	TRBV7-6	CASSPRTAVNTEAFF	TGTGCCAGCAGCCCGCGGACAGCCGTGAACACTGAAGCTTTCTTT
NA	NA	TRBJ1-2	TRBV6-5	CASQVPQGNYGYTF	TGTGCCAGCCAAGTACCTCAGGGGAACTATGGCTACACCTTC
NA	NA	TRBJ1-1	TRBV30	CAWSRTPNTEAFF	TGTGCCTGGTCTAGGACTCCGAACACTGAAGCTTTCTTT
NA	NA	TRBJ1-2	TRBV10-2	CASSSREATNYGYTF	TGCGCCAGCAGTTCCCGGGAGGCTACTAACTATGGCTACACCTTC
NA	TRBD1	TRBJ1-1	TRBV7-9	CAGQGGTEAFF	TGTGCCGGACAGGGCGGCACTGAAGCTTTCTTT
NA	NA	TRBJ1-6	TRBV28	CASSFGVPNSPLHF	TGTGCCAGCAGTTTCGGGGTCCCCAACTCACCCCTCCACTTT
NA	NA	TRBJ1-1	TRBV29-1	CSVWHANTEAFF	TGCAGCGTTTGGCACGCTAACACTGAAGCTTTCTTT
NA	TRBD1	TRBJ2-2	TRBV28	CASSADRVGTGELFF	TGTGCCAGCAGTGCCGACAGGGTTGGGACCGGGGAGCTGTTTTTT
once	TRBD1	TRBJ1-2	TRBV28	CASEQDRNYGYTF	TGTGCCAGCGAACAGGACAGGAACTATGGCTACACCTTC
NA	NA	TRBJ1-2	TRBV28	CASSLYAGLGSGYGYTF	TGTGCCAGCAGTTTATATGCAGGGTTGGGCTCCGGCTATGGCTACACCTTC
NA	NA	TRBJ2-7	TRBV28	CASSTGVYYEQYF	TGTGCCAGCAGTACGGGGGTTTACTACGAGCAGTACTTC
few	TRBD2	TRBJ2-2	TRBV28	CASRKPSGSSTGELFF	TGTGCCAGCAGAAAGCCTAGCGGGAGTAGCACCGGGGAGCTGTTTTTT
many	NA	TRBJ2-3	TRBV11-1	CASSSGGQRTDTQYF	TGTGCCAGCAGCTCCGGGGGACAGCGCACAGATACGCAGTATTTT
few	TRBD2	TRBJ2-3	TRBV6-2/TRBV6-3	CASSPWASGTSTDTQYF	TGTGCCAGCAGCCCATGGGCTAGCGGTACTAGCACAGATACGCAGTATTTT
NA	NA	TRBJ1-6	TRBV21-1	CASSTFPTDSNTGGAPSPLHF	TGTGCCAGCAGCACCTTCCCCACGGACTCAAACACAGGGGGCGCTCCCTCACCCCTCCACTTT
NA	NA	TRBJ2-1	TRBV6-1	CASSDGGVIDEQFF	TGTGCCAGCAGTGACGGGGGAGTAATAGATGAGCAGTTCTTC
many	TRBD1	TRBJ1-3	TRBV6-5	CASSRTGAGNTIYF	TGTGCCAGCAGTCGGACAGGGGCGGGAAACACCATATATTTT
NA	TRBD1	TRBJ1-2	TRBV7-2	CASSLGPDRARGYTF	TGTGCCAGCAGCTTAGGACCAGACAGGGCGAGGGGCTACACCTTC